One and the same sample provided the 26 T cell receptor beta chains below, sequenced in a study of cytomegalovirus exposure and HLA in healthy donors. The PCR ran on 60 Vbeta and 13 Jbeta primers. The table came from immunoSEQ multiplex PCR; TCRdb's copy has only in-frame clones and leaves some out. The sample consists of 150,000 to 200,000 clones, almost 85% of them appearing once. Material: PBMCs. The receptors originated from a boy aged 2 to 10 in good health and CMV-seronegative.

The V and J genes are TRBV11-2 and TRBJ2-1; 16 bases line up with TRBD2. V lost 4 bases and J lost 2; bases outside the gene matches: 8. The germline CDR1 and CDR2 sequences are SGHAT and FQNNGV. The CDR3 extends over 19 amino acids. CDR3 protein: CASSSEGLAGGPPYNEQFF. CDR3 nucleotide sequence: TGTGCCAGCAGCTCAGAGGGACTAGCGGGAGGGCCCCCCTACAATGAGCAGTTCTTC.

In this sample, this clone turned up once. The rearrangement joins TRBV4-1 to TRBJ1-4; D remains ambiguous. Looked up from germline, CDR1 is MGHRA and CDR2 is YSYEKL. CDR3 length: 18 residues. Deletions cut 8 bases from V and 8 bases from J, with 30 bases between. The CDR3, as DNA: TGCGCCAGCTCCCCAAGTTCGCTCCGTGGAGGGTCGAGCGAAAAACTGTTTTTT. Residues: CASSPSSLRGGSSEKLFF.

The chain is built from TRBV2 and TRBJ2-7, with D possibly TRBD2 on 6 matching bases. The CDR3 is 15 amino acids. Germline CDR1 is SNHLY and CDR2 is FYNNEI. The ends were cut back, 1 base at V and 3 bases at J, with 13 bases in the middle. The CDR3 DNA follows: TGTGCCAGCAGTGAAGAAGGGTCGGGGGACTACGAGCAGTACTTC. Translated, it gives CASSEEGSGDYEQYF.

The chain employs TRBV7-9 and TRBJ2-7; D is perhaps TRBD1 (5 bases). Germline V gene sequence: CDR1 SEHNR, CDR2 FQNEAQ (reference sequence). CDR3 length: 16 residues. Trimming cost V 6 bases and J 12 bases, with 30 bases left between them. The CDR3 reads CASSLALTTDSLSRYF. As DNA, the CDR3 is TGTGCCAGCAGTCTTGCCTTGACGACAGACAGTTTGAGTAGGTACTTC. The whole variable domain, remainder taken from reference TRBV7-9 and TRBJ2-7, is DTGVSQNPRHKITKRGQNVTFRCDPISEHNRLYWYRQTLGQGPEFLTYFQNEAQLEKSRLLSDRFSAERPKGSFSTLEIQRTEQGDSAMYLCASSLALTTDSLSRYFGPGTRLTVT.

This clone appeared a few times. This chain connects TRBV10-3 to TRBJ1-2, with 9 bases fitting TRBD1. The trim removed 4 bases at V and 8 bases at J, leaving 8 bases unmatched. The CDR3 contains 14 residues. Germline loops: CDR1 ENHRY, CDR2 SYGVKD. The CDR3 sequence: CAISAATGGDGYTF. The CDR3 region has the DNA TGTGCCATCAGTGCTGCGACAGGGGGAGACGGCTACACCTTC.

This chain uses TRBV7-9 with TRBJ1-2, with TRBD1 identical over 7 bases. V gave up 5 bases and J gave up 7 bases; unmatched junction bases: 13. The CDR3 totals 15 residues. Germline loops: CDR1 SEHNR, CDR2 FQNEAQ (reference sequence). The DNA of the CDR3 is TGTGCCAGCAGCCCACTAGGGGGCTCTGGGGGTGGCTACACCTTC. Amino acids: CASSPLGGSGGGYTF.

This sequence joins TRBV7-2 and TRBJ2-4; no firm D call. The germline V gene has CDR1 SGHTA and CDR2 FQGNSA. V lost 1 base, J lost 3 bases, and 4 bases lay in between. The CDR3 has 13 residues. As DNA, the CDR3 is TGTGCCAGCAGCTTAGTTATCAAAAACATTCAGTACTTC. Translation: CASSLVIKNIQYF.

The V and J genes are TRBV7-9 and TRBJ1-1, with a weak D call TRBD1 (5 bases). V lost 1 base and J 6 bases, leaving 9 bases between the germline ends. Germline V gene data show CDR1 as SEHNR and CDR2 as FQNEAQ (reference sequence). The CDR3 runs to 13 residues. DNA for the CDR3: TGTGCCAGCAGCTTAGTGCAGGGCCCTGAAGCTTTCTTT. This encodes CASSLVQGPEAFF. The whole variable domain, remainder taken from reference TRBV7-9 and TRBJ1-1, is DTGVSQNPRHKITKRGQNVTFRCDPISEHNRLYWYRQTLGQGPEFLTYFQNEAQLEKSRLLSDRFSAERPKGSFSTLEIQRTEQGDSAMYLCASSLVQGPEAFFGQGTRLTVV.

This chain's CDR3 is CAISDLAGELFF. CDR3 coding DNA: TGTGCCATCAGTGACCTAGCCGGGGAGCTGTTTTTT. This chain links TRBV10-3 with TRBJ2-2; no reliable D call. Looked up from germline, CDR1 is ENHRY and CDR2 is SYGVKD. V was clipped by 3 bases and J by 6 bases, with 5 bases between them. The CDR3 spans 12 residues.

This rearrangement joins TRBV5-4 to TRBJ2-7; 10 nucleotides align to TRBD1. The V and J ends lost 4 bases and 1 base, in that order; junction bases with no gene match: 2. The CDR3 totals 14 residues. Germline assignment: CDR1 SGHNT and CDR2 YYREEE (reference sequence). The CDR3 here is CASSRGQGSYEQYF. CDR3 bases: TGTGCCAGCAGCAGGGGACAGGGGTCCTACGAGCAGTACTTC.

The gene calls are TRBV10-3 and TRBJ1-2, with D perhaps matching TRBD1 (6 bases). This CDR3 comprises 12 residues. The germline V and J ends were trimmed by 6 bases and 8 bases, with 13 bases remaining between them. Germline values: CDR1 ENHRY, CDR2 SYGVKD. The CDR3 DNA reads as TGTGCCATCAGAGGACAGCGGTACGGCTACACCTTC. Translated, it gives CAIRGQRYGYTF.

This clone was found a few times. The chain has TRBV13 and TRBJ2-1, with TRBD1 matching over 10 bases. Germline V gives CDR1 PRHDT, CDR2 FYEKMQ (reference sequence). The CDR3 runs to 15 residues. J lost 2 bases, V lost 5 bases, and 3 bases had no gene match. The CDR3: CASSPGQGAYNEQFF. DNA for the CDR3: TGTGCCAGCAGCCCTGGACAGGGGGCCTACAATGAGCAGTTCTTC.

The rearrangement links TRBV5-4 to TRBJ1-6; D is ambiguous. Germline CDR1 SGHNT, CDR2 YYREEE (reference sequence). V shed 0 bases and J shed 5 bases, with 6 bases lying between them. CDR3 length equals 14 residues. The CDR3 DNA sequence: TGTGCCAGCAGCTTGGACAGAGATAATTCACCCCTCCACTTT. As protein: CASSLDRDNSPLHF.

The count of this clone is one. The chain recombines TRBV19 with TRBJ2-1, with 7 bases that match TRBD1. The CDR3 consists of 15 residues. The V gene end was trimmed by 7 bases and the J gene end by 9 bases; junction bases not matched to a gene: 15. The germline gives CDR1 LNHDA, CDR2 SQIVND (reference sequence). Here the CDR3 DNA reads TGTGCCAGTAATCCGACAGGGCTGGGTAACAGTGAGCAGTTCTTC. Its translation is CASNPTGLGNSEQFF. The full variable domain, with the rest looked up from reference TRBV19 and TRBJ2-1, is DGGITQSPKYLFRKEGQNVTLSCEQNLNHDAMYWYRQDPGQGLRLIYYSQIVNDFQKGDIAEGYSVSREKKESFPLTVTSAQKNPTAFYLCASNPTGLGNSEQFFGPGTRLTVL.

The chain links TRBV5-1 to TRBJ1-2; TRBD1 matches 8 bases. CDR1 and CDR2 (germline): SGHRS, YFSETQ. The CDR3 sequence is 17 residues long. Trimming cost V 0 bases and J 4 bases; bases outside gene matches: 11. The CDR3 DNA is TGCGCCAGCAGCTTGGACCCTGACAGGGGCAGGAGCTATGGCTACACCTTC. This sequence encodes CASSLDPDRGRSYGYTF.

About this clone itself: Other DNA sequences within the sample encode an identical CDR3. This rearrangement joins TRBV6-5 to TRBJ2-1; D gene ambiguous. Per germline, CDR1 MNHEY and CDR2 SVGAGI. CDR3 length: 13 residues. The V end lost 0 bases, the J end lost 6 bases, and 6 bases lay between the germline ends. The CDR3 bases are TGTGCCAGCAGTTACTCGAGTCGCAATGAGCAGTTCTTC. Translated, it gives CASSYSSRNEQFF.

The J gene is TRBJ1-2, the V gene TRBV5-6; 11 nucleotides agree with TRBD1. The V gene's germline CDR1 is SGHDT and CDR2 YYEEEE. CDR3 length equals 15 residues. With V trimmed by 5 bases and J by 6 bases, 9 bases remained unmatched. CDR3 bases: TGTGCCAGCAGGGACAGGGGGCGAGTGAAGAATGGCTACACCTTC. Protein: CASRDRGRVKNGYTF.

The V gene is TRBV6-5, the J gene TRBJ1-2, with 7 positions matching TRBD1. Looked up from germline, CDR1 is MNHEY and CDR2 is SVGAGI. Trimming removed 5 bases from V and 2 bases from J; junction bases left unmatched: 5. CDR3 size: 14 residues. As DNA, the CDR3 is TGTGCCAGCAGTGGCAGACAGGGAAACTATGGCTACACCTTC. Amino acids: CASSGRQGNYGYTF.

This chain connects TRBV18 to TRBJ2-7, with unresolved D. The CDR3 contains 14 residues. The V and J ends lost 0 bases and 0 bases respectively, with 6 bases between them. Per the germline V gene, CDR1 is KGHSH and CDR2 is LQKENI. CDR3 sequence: CASSPPVSSYEQYF. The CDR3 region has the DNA TGTGCCAGCTCACCACCTGTGAGCTCCTACGAGCAGTACTTC.

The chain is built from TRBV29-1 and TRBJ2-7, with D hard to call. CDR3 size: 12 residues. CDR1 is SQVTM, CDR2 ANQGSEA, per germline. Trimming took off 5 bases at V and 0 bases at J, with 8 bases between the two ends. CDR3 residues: CSVILGSYEQYF. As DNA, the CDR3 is TGCAGCGTTATCCTCGGCTCCTACGAGCAGTACTTC.

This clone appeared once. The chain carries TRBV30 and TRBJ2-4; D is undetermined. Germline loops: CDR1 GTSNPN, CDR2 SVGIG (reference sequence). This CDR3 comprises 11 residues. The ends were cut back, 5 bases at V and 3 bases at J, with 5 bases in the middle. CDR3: CAWGLKNIQYF. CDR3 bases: TGTGCCTGGGGGCTCAAAAACATTCAGTACTTC.

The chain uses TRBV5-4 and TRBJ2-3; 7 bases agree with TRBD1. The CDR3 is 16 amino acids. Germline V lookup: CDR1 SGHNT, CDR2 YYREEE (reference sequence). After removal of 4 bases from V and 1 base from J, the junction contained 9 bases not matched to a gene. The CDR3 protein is CASSHRQGFRTDTQYF. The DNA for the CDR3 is TGTGCCAGCAGCCACCGACAGGGCTTTCGCACAGATACGCAGTATTTT.

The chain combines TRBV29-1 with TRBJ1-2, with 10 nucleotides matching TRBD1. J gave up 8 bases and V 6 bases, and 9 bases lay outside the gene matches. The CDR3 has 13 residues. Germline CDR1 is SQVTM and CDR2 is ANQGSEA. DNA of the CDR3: TGCAGCGTGGGAGGATTGACAGGGGGCGGCTACACCTTC. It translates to CSVGGLTGGGYTF.

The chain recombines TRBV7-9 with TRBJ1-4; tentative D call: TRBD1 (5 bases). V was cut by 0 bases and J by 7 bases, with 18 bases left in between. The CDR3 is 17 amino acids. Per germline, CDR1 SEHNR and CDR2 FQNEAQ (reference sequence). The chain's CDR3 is CASSLALRGPKGEKLFF. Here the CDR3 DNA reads TGTGCCAGCAGCTTAGCGCTAAGGGGTCCGAAGGGTGAAAAACTGTTTTTT.

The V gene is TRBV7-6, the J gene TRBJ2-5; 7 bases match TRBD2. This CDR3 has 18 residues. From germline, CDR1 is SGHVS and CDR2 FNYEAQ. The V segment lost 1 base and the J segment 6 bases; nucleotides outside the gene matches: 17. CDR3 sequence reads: CASSLVPDTGGSRQTQYF. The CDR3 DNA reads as TGTGCCAGCAGCTTAGTTCCGGATACTGGCGGGAGTAGGCAGACCCAGTACTTC. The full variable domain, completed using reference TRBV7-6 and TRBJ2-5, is GAGVSQSPRYKVTKRGQDVALRCDPISGHVSLYWYRQALGQGPEFLTYFNYEAQQDKSGLPNDRFSAERPEGSISTLTIQRTEQRDSAMYRCASSLVPDTGGSRQTQYFGPGTRLLVL.

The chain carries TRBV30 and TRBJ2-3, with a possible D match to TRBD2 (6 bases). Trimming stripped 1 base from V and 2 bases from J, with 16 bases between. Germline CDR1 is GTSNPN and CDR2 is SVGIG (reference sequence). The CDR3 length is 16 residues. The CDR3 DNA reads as TGTGCCTGGAGTGGGGGCAGCGGGTGGCACACAGATACGCAGTATTTT. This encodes CAWSGGSGWHTDTQYF.